These 25 T cell receptor beta chains originate from one sample sequenced in a study of cytomegalovirus exposure and HLA in healthy donors. Sequenced by immunoSEQ multiplex PCR; TCRdb stores in-frame clones only, minus some. The table shows over 85,000 clones, with about 94% occurring only once. Sequenced material: PBMCs. These receptors were obtained from a woman aged 30 to 39 in good health and CMV-seropositive.

CDR3 DNA sequence: TGTGCCAGCAGCTTGGGAGTCGGTTTTGGCACTGAAGCTTTCTTT. Protein sequence: CASSLGVGFGTEAFF. V gene TRBV5-4 combines with J gene TRBJ1-1; D not resolved. Trimming took 0 bases from V and 4 from J, leaving 13 bases between them. This CDR3 is 15 amino acids long. Germline CDR1 SGHNT, CDR2 YYREEE (reference sequence).

This clone was seen once. This chain connects TRBV6-5 to TRBJ2-1, with 8 nucleotides matching TRBD2. CDR1 and CDR2 (germline): MNHEY, SVGAGI. CDR3 length: 15 amino acids. The V segment lost 5 bases and the J segment 2 bases; nucleotides outside the gene matches: 5. CDR3 loop: CASSRTSGTYNEQFF. CDR3 nucleotide sequence: TGTGCCAGCAGTCGAACTAGCGGTACCTACAATGAGCAGTTCTTC.

The chain links TRBV5-4 to TRBJ2-1; maybe TRBD2 (5 bases). Trimming pared 1 base from V and 0 bases from J, leaving 11 bases between. In germline, CDR1 is SGHNT, CDR2 YYREEE (reference sequence). The CDR3 runs to 16 residues. CDR3 sequence: CASSLPSAASYNEQFF. As DNA, the CDR3 is TGTGCCAGCAGCTTGCCGTCAGCGGCCTCCTACAATGAGCAGTTCTTC.

This chain uses TRBV28 with TRBJ2-2; 8 bases line up with TRBD1. Germline lookup yields CDR1 MDHEN and CDR2 SYDVKM. CDR3 length: 14 amino acids. The J segment lost 6 bases and the V segment lost 7 bases, leaving 7 bases of the junction unmatched. CDR3 DNA: TGTGCCAGCATCCAGGGGGCTGTAGCCGGGGAGCTGTTTTTT. Protein sequence: CASIQGAVAGELFF.

The rearrangement links TRBV5-4 to TRBJ2-7, with 9 bases aligning to TRBD2. The germline V gene has CDR1 SGHNT and CDR2 YYREEE (reference sequence). The CDR3 is 15 residues long. With V trimmed by 0 bases and J by 0 bases, 1 base remained unmatched. The DNA of the CDR3 is TGTGCCAGCAGCTTGGTAGCGGGAGACTCCTACGAGCAGTACTTC. Amino acids: CASSLVAGDSYEQYF.

This chain links TRBV10-2 with TRBJ2-3, with D perhaps TRBD2 (6 bases). V gave up 6 bases and J gave up 4 bases, with 14 bases separating them. The CDR3 has 14 residues. In germline, CDR1 is WSHSY, CDR2 SAAADI. The CDR3 sequence: CASSQRLVSDTQYF. The CDR3, as DNA: TGCGCCAGCAGCCAGCGACTAGTTTCAGATACGCAGTATTTT.

This clone was seen only once. The chain has TRBV25-1 and TRBJ2-6, with D hard to call. Trimming cost V 4 bases and J 4 bases, with 8 bases left between them. Germline V gene lookup returns CDR1 MGHDK and CDR2 SYGVNS. There are 14 residues in the CDR3. DNA of the CDR3: TGTGCCAGCAGTGGAGTGTTCGGGGCCAACGTCCTGACTTTC. Its translation is CASSGVFGANVLTF.

The rearrangement links TRBV6-6 to TRBJ2-2, with a weak D call TRBD1 (6 bases). Trimming pared 5 bases from V and 0 bases from J, leaving 13 bases between. The length of the CDR3 is 16 residues. Germline-derived CDR1 and CDR2 are MNHNY and SVGAGI (reference sequence). CDR3 DNA: TGTGCCAGCAGTCCACAGGGAGCATCGAACACCGGGGAGCTGTTTTTT. Its translation is CASSPQGASNTGELFF.

The gene calls are TRBV28 and TRBJ1-2, with D maybe TRBD1 (6 bases). Germline lookup yields CDR1 MDHEN and CDR2 SYDVKM. The CDR3 sequence is 19 residues long. Trimming took 5 bases from V and 8 from J, leaving 33 bases between them. As DNA, the CDR3 is TGTGCCAGCAGTATCCGTACGGGCTTCGGACAGCCAACCCACTGGGGCTACACCTTC. Translating it yields CASSIRTGFGQPTHWGYTF.

The chain joins TRBV18 to TRBJ1-2, with D maybe TRBD1 (5 bases). V gave up 2 bases and J gave up 5 bases, with 15 bases separating them. The CDR3 covers 15 residues. Germline assignment: CDR1 KGHSH and CDR2 LQKENI. The CDR3 DNA follows: TGTGCCAGCTCACCAGACCGCCCTGGGGGGTATGGCTACACCTTC. Its translation is CASSPDRPGGYGYTF.

The CDR3 spells CASSQELVGQGQGAFF. The DNA of the CDR3 is TGTGCCAGCAGCCAAGAGTTGGTAGGACAGGGACAGGGGGCTTTCTTT. The chain links TRBV14 to TRBJ1-1; 10 bases are shared with TRBD1. The CDR3 totals 16 residues. V lost 0 bases to trimming and J lost 11 bases; unmatched junction nucleotides: 12. Germline V gene sequence: CDR1 SGHDN, CDR2 FVKESK.

The rearrangement joins TRBV19 to TRBJ1-4; 7 nucleotides agree with TRBD1. The germline gives CDR1 LNHDA, CDR2 SQIVND (reference sequence). The CDR3 covers 13 residues. J lost 11 bases, V lost 3 bases, and 6 bases had no gene match. Here the CDR3 reads CASSITGTVKLFF. The CDR3 nucleotides read TGTGCCAGTAGTATCACTGGGACAGTTAAACTGTTTTTT.

A few counts support this clone. The chain links TRBV27 to TRBJ2-1; 8 bases match TRBD2. V was clipped by 3 bases and J by 5 bases; unmatched bases: 6. The germline CDR1 and CDR2 sequences are MNHEY and SMNVEV (reference sequence). The CDR3 is 15 residues long. The CDR3 bases are TGTGCCAGCAGTTTGGCGGGAGGCGGCCACAATGAGCAGTTCTTC. This encodes CASSLAGGGHNEQFF.

This clone appeared a single time. This rearrangement joins TRBV7-9 to TRBJ2-1, with D perhaps TRBD2 (5 bases). V was trimmed by 3 bases and J by 6 bases, leaving 12 bases between them. The CDR3 contains 14 residues. The germline CDR1 and CDR2 sequences are SEHNR and FQNEAQ (reference sequence). The CDR3 DNA is TGTGCCAGCAGCTTTGGGAGTACTGGCAATGAGCAGTTCTTC. As protein: CASSFGSTGNEQFF.

The gene calls are TRBV2 and TRBJ1-4; 11 nucleotides line up with TRBD1. The V gene's germline CDR1 is SNHLY and CDR2 FYNNEI. J was trimmed by 2 bases and V by 6 bases; bases with no gene match: 5. The CDR3 has 16 residues. The CDR3 is CASRLGQGATNEKLFF. In nucleotides, the CDR3 is TGTGCCAGCAGACTTGGACAGGGGGCCACTAATGAAAAACTGTTTTTT.

The J gene is TRBJ2-7, the V gene TRBV5-1, with D maybe TRBD1 (6 bases). V was pared by 4 bases and J by 4 bases, with 18 bases between. The CDR3 covers 15 residues. The germline V gene encodes CDR1 SGHRS and CDR2 YFSETQ. The CDR3 region has the DNA TGCGCCAGCAGCCCTGACAGGTCCTCAAATTACGAGCAGTACTTC. It specifies CASSPDRSSNYEQYF.

The chain couples TRBV5-6 to TRBJ2-1, with 7 bases identical to TRBD2. Germline values: CDR1 SGHDT, CDR2 YYEEEE. V trimming: 3 bases; J trimming: 7 bases; junction bases outside the gene matches: 13. The CDR3 covers 16 residues. CDR3 DNA: TGTGCCAGCAGCTCCCTAGGGGCGGGAGTAGTGAATGAGCAGTTCTTC. Residues: CASSSLGAGVVNEQFF.

V and J are TRBV5-1 and TRBJ2-3, with D possibly matching TRBD1 (5 bases). The V gene lost 0 bases and the J gene lost 0 bases, with 14 bases spanning the gap. Germline V gene lookup returns CDR1 SGHRS and CDR2 YFSETQ. The CDR3 length is 17 residues. The CDR3 loop is CASSLGIFRQSTDTQYF. The CDR3 DNA reads as TGCGCCAGCAGCTTGGGTATTTTCCGACAGAGCACAGATACGCAGTATTTT.

V usage is TRBV5-6 and J usage is TRBJ1-2, with a tentative D call TRBD1 (5 bases). The CDR3 has 15 residues. Germline V gives CDR1 SGHDT, CDR2 YYEEEE. V lost 0 bases to trimming and J lost 1 base, with 10 bases between them. CDR3 bases: TGTGCCAGCAGCTTGGAGTCGACAGTTAACTATGGCTACACCTTC. Translation: CASSLESTVNYGYTF.

The chain uses TRBV15 and TRBJ2-1; D is possibly TRBD2 (6 bases). Germline assignment: CDR1 LNHNV and CDR2 YYDKDF (reference sequence). This CDR3 is built from 16 residues. The germline V and J ends were trimmed by 0 bases and 7 bases, with 16 bases remaining between them. CDR3 DNA: TGTGCCACCAGCAGAGATCATAGGGAGGCGGGGAATGAGCAGTTCTTC. It translates to CATSRDHREAGNEQFF.

V gene TRBV11-2 combines with J gene TRBJ1-1, with D possibly matching TRBD1 (5 bases). V lost 0 bases and J 3 bases, leaving 8 bases between the germline ends. The germline V gene has CDR1 SGHAT and CDR2 FQNNGV. The CDR3 has 14 residues. CDR3 nucleotides: TGTGCCAGCAGCTTAGAAGTAGGGGACACTGAAGCTTTCTTT. Amino acid sequence: CASSLEVGDTEAFF.

The chain joins TRBV4-1 to TRBJ1-1; weak D call: TRBD1 (6 bases). The CDR3 consists of 13 residues. Germline values: CDR1 MGHRA, CDR2 YSYEKL. Trimming removed 8 bases at V and 0 bases at J, with 10 bases between. The CDR3 is CASRQALNTEAFF. The CDR3 DNA reads as TGCGCCAGCCGACAGGCATTGAACACTGAAGCTTTCTTT.

The chain combines TRBV7-2 with TRBJ1-2, with D uncertain. This CDR3 region has 13 residues. CDR1 SGHTA and CDR2 FQGNSA come from the germline V gene. Trimming shortened V by 5 bases and J by 5 bases, and 12 bases separated the two germline ends. CDR3 nucleotide sequence: TGTGCCAGCAGCCCCACGGAGGGTTATGGCTACACCTTC. Translated, it gives CASSPTEGYGYTF.

The V gene is TRBV6-1, the J gene TRBJ2-1; D might be TRBD2 (5 bases). The germline V gene has CDR1 MNHNS and CDR2 SASEGT. The V end was cut by 10 bases, the J end by 8 bases, with 15 bases between. The CDR3 runs to 12 residues. The CDR3 bases are TGTGCCACAAGCGGTCCCTTCTATGAGCAGTTCTTC. This sequence encodes CATSGPFYEQFF.

V is TRBV4-3 and J is TRBJ2-3; D is possibly TRBD1 (5 bases). Germline assignment: CDR1 LGHNA and CDR2 YSLEER. The CDR3 spans 14 residues. With 4 bases removed from V and 0 bases from J, the gap between germline ends came to 8 bases. DNA for the CDR3: TGCGCCAGCAGCCTCGGACACAGCACAGATACGCAGTATTTT. It translates to CASSLGHSTDTQYF.